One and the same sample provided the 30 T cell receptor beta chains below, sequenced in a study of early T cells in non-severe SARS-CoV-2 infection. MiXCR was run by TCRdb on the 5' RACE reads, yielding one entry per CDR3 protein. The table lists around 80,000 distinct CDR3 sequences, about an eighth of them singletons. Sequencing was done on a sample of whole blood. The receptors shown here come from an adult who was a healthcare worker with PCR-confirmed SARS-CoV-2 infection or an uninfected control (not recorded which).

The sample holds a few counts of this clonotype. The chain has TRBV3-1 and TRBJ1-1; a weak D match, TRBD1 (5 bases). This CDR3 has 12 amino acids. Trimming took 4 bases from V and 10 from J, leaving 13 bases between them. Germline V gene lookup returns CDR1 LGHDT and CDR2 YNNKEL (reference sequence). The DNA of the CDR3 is TGTGCCAGCAGCCGCCGGGGACTGGGAGCTTTCTTT. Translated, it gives CASSRRGLGAFF.

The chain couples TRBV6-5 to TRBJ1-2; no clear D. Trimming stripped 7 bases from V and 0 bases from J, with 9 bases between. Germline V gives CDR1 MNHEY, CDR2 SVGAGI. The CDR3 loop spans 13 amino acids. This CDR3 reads CASKARANYGYTF. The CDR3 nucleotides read TGTGCCAGCAAAGCTCGAGCTAACTATGGCTACACCTTC.

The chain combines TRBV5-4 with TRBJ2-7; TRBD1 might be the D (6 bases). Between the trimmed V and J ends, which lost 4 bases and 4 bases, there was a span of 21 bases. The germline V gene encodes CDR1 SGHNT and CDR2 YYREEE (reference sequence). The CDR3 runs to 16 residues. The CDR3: CASSRETGRSGYEQYF. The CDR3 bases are TGTGCCAGCAGCCGCGAGACAGGCCGAAGTGGATACGAGCAGTACTTC.

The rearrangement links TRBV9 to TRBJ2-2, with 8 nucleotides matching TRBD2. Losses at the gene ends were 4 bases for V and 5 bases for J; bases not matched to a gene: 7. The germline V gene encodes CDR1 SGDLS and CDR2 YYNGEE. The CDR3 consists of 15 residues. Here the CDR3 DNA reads TGTGCCAGCAGCACCAGGGCGGGGGGTACCGGGGAGCTGTTTTTT. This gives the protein CASSTRAGGTGELFF.

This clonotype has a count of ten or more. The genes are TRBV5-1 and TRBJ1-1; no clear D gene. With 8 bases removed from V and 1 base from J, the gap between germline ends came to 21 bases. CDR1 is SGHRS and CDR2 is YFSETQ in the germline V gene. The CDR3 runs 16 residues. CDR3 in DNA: TGCGCCAGTAAGATTGGCCCCGCTCGTTCGAACACTGAAGCTTTCTTT. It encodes CASKIGPARSNTEAFF. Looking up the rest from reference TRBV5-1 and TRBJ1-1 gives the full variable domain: KAGVTQTPRYLIKTRGQQVTLSCSPISGHRSVSWYQQTPGQGLQFLFEYFSETQRNKGNFPGRFSGRQFSNSRSEMNVSTLELGDSALYLCASKIGPARSNTEAFFGQGTRLTVV.

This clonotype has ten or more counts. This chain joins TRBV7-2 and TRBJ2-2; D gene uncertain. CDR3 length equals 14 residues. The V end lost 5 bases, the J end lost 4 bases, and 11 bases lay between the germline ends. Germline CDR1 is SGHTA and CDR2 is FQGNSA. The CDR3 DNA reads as TGTGCCAGCAGCCTAAAATCCCCCACCGGGGAGCTGTTTTTT. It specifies CASSLKSPTGELFF.

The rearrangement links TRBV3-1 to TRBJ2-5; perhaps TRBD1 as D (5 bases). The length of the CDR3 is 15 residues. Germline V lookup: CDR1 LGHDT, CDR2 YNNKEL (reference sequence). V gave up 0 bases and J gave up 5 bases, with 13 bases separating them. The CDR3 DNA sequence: TGTGCCAGCAGCCAAGACTTAGGGGTTGGGGAGACCCAGTACTTC. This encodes CASSQDLGVGETQYF.

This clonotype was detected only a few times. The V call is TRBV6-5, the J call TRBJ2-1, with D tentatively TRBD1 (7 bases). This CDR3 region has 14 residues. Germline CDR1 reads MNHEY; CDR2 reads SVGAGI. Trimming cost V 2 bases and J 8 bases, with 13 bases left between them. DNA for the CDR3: TGTGCCAGCAGTTACAGGACAGGCGGGGATGAGCAGTTCTTC. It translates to CASSYRTGGDEQFF.

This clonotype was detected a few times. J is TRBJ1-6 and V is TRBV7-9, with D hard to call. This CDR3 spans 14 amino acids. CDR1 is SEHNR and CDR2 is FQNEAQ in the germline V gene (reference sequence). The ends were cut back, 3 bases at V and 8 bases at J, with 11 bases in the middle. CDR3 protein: CASSLSGRDSPLHF. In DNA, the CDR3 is TGTGCCAGCAGCTTGTCCGGTCGAGATTCACCCCTCCACTTT.

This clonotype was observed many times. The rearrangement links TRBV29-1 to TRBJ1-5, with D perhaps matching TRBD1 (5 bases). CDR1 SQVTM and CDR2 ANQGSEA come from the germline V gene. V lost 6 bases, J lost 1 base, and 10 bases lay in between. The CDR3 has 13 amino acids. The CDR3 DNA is TGCAGCGTCGGGGGACGAAGCAATCAGCCCCAGCATTTT. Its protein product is CSVGGRSNQPQHF. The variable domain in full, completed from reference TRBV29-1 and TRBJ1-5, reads SAVISQKPSRDICQRGTSLTIQCQVDSQVTMMFWYRQQPGQSLTLIATANQGSEATYESGFVIDKFPISRPNLTFSTLTVSNMSPEDSSIYLCSVGGRSNQPQHFGDGTRLSIL.

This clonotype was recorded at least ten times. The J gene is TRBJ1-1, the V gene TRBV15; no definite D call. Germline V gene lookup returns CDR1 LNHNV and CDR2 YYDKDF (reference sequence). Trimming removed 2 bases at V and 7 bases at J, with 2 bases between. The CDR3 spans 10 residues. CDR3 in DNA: TGTGCCACCAGCAGATATGAAGCTTTCTTT. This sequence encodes CATSRYEAFF.

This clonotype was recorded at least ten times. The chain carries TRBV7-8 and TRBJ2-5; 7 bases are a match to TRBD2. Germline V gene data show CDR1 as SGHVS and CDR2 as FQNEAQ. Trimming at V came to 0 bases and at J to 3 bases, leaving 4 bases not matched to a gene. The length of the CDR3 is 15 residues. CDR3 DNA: TGTGCCAGCAGCTTAGCTACAGCGGGGAAAGAGACCCAGTACTTC. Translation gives CASSLATAGKETQYF.

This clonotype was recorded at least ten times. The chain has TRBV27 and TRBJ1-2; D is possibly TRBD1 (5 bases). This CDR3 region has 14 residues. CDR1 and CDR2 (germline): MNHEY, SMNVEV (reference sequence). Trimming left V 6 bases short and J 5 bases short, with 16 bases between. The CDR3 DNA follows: TGTGCCAGCAGAGGAGGGGCCGGGGGTTATGGCTACACCTTC. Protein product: CASRGGAGGYGYTF.

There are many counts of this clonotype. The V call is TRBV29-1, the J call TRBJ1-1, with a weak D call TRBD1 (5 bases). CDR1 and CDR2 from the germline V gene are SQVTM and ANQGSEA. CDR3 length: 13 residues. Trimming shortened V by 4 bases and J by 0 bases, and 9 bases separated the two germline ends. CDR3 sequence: CSVAGYMNTEAFF. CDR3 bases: TGCAGCGTTGCAGGGTACATGAACACTGAAGCTTTCTTT.

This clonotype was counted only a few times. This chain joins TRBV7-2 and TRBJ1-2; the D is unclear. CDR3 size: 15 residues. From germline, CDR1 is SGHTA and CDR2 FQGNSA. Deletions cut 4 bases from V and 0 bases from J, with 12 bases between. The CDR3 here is CASSSQARANYGYTF. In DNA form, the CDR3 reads TGTGCCAGCAGCTCCCAGGCCAGAGCTAACTATGGCTACACCTTC. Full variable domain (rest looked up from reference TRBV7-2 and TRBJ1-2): GAGVSQSPSNKVTEKGKDVELRCDPISGHTALYWYRQSLGQGLEFLIYFQGNSAPDKSGLPSDRFSAERTGGSVSTLTIQRTQQEDSAVYLCASSSQARANYGYTFGSGTRLTVV.

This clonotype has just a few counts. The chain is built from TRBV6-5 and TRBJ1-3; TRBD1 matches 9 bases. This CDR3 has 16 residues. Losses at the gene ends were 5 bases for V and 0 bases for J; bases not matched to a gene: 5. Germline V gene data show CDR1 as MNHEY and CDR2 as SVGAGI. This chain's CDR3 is CASSINRGLSGNTIYF. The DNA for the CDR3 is TGTGCCAGCAGTATAAACAGGGGGCTCTCTGGAAACACCATATATTTT.

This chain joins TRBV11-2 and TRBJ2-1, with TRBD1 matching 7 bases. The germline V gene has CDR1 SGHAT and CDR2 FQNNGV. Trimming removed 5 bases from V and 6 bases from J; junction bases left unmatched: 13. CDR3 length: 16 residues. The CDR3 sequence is CASSPLTGVGSNEQFF. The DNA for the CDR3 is TGTGCCAGCAGCCCCCTCACAGGGGTGGGGTCCAATGAGCAGTTCTTC.

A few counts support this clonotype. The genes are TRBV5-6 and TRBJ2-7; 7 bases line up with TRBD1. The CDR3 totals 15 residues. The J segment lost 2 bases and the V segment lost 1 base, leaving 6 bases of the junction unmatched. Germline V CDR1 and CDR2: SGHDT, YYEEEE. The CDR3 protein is CASSLTGTETYEQYF. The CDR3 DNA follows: TGTGCCAGCAGCTTGACCGGGACAGAGACCTACGAGCAGTACTTC. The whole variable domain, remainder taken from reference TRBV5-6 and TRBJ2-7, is DAGVTQSPTHLIKTRGQQVTLRCSPKSGHDTVSWYQQALGQGPQFIFQYYEEEERQRGNFPDRFSGHQFPNYSSELNVNALLLGDSALYLCASSLTGTETYEQYFGPGTRLTVT.

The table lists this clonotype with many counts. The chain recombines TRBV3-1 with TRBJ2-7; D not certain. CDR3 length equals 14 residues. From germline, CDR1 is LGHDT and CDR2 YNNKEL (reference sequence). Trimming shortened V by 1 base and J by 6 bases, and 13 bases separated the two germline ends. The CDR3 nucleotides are TGTGCCAGCAGCCAAGTGGCCGAGGTCGGCGAGCAGTACTTC. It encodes CASSQVAEVGEQYF.

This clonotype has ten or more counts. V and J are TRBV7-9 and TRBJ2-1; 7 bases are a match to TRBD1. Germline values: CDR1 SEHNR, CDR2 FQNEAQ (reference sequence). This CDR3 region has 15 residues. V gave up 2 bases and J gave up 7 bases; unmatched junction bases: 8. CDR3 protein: CASSLRQGVENEQFF. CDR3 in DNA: TGTGCCAGCAGCTTAAGACAGGGAGTGGAGAATGAGCAGTTCTTC.

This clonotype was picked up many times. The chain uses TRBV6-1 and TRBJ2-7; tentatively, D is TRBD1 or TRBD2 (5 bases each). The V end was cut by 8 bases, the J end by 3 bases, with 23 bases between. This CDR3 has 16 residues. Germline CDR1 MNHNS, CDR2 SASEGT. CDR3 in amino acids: CASELGQGVGHYEQYF. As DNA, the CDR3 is TGTGCCAGCGAGCTTGGGCAGGGAGTAGGGCACTACGAGCAGTACTTC.

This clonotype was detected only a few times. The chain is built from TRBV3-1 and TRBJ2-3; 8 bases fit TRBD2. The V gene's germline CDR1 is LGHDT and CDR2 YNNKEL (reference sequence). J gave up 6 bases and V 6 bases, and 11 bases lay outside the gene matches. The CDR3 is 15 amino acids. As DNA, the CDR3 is TGTGCCAGCAGTCACCCTGGACTAGCTTGGGATACGCAGTATTTT. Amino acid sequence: CASSHPGLAWDTQYF.

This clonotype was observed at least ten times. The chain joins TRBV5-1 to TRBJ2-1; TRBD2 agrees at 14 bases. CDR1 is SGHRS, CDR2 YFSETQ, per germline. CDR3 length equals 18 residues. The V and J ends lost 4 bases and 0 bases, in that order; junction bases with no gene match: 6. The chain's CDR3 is CASSGGLAGGGSYNEQFF. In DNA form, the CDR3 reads TGCGCCAGCAGCGGAGGACTAGCGGGGGGAGGCTCCTACAATGAGCAGTTCTTC.

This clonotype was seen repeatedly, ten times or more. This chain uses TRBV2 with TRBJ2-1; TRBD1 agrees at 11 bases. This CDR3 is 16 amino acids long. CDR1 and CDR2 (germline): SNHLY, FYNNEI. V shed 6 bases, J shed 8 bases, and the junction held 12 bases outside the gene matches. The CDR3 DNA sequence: TGTGCCAGCAGCGGATCCCTGGGACAGGGGGTCTATGAGCAGTTCTTC. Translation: CASSGSLGQGVYEQFF.

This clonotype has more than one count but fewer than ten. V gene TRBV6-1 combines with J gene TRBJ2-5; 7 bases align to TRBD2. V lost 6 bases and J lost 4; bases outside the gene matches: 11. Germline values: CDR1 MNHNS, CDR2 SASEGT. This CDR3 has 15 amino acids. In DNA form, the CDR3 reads TGTGCCAGCAGAGGCGGGACTTGGGAGGGAGAGACCCAGTACTTC. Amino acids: CASRGGTWEGETQYF.

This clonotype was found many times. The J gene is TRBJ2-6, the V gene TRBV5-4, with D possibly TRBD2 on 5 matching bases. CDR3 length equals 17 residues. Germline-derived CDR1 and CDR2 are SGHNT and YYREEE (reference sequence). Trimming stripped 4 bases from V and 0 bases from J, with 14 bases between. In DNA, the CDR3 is TGTGCCAGCAGCCCCCAGTCTAGCCCCTCTGGGGCCAACGTCCTGACTTTC. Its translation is CASSPQSSPSGANVLTF.

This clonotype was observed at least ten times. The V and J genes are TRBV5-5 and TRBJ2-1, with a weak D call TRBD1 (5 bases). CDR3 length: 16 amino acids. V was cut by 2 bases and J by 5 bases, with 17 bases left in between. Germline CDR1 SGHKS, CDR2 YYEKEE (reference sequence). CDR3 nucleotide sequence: TGTGCCAGCAGCTTTGGAAGGGGAATGGGGCACAATGAGCAGTTCTTC. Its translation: CASSFGRGMGHNEQFF.

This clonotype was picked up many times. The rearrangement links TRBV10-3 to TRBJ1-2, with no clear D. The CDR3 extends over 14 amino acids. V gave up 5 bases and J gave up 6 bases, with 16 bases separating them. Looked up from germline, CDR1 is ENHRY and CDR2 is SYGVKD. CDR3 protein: CAISNGWAGDGYTF. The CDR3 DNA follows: TGTGCCATCAGTAACGGGTGGGCAGGAGATGGCTACACCTTC.

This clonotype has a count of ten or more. The CDR3, as DNA: TGTGCCAGCTCACCGGCAGGGCTTGCCGGCAATGAGCAGTTCTTC. Encoded protein: CASSPAGLAGNEQFF. The rearrangement joins TRBV18 to TRBJ2-1; D might be TRBD1 (5 bases). The CDR3 covers 15 residues. Deletions cut 3 bases from V and 6 bases from J, with 15 bases between. Germline V gene sequence: CDR1 KGHSH, CDR2 LQKENI.

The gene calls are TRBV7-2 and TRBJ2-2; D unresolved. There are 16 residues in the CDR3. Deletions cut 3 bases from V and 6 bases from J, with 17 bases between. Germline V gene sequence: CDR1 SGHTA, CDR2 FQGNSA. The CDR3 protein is CASSLRGVRFSGELFF. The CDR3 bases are TGTGCCAGCAGCTTGCGCGGTGTCAGGTTTTCCGGGGAGCTGTTTTTT. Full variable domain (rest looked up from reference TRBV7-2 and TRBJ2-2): GAGVSQSPSNKVTEKGKDVELRCDPISGHTALYWYRQSLGQGLEFLIYFQGNSAPDKSGLPSDRFSAERTGGSVSTLTIQRTQQEDSAVYLCASSLRGVRFSGELFFGEGSRLTVL.